This T cell receptor (beta chain) was recovered during a study of T cells in Graves' hyperthyroidism and ophthalmopathy. TCR beta CDR3 region amplification was performed from RNA transcripts. TCR CDR3 regions were first amplified by RT-PCR with HTBI primers. TCRdb re-derived calls from the multiplex PCR reads in MiXCR, one entry per CDR3 protein. The sample has roughly 570,000 distinct CDR3 sequences; around 14% are singletons. There are many counts of this clonotype. From germline, CDR1 is SGHTA and CDR2 FQGNSA. The CDR3 length is 19 residues. V shed 1 base and J shed 7 bases, with 26 bases lying between them.

The source of this sequence is a woman younger than 45 with Graves' hyperthyroidism. What was sequenced was blood. The chain employs TRBV7-2 and TRBJ2-1; D is possibly TRBD2 (6 bases). The CDR3 spells CASSLVGYPGLALRNEQFF. The DNA for the CDR3 is TGTGCCAGCAGCTTAGTTGGGTACCCGGGACTTGCCTTAAGGAATGAGCAGTTCTTC.